Described below is a single TCR beta chain sequence and its context. There is no known antigen for this receptor. No base-level quality is on record; no much larger clone is a single base apart. This sample was included in a study of cytomegalovirus exposure and HLA in healthy donors (TCRdb year 2017). Study-level background: According to an earlier analysis of 450 to 650 of the donors, about 179 million T cells yielded 100 million or so unique TCR beta sequences and 250 to 350 Gb of sequence data. Around 320 gigabases of sequencing data and tens of millions of unique TCR sequences were included in an early release covering 500 to 750 HLA-typed donors. The genetic ancestry cluster associated with self-reported Caucasian donors included 65% to 90% of the 300 to 400 genotyped donors. The study aimed to test whether cataloging public T cell receptors could reveal signatures of past pathogen exposure. The study used immunosequencing to profile the T cell repertoires of more than 650 subjects and linked those repertoires to cytomegalovirus serostatus. A separate validation cohort of 90 to 150 different subjects was used in addition to the 666-subject first cohort. High-throughput TCR immunosequencing, statistical association of individual TCRs with disease status, and machine learning were combined to predict cytomegalovirus infection status. To study patterns of TCR occurrence, a later analysis re-analyzed previously published TCR beta repertoires from several hundred donors and added high-resolution HLA genotyping. Rather than using new phenotypic data, the later analysis identified candidate immune exposures from TCR beta sequences and from how often those sequences occurred across donors. To decide whether each TCR beta V gene segment behaved as functional or pseudogenic, an earlier analysis of fewer than 750 of the donors relied on high-throughput TCR beta sequencing. Alongside the repertoire data, information on donor age, sex, ethnicity and CMV serostatus was compiled. In a later genetic analysis, genome-wide SNP genotypes for 398 of the 666 donors were used, and that subset was treated as a discovery cohort. All discovery cohort repertoires had been generated on a single sequencing platform. HLA typing included class I and class II loci at four-digit resolution. Typing coverage differed by locus: A, B, C, DRB1 and DQB1 were typed in roughly 629-630 donors, DQA1 in 522, DPA1 in some 610, and DPB1 in just under 490. About five DR-DQ haplotypes were treated as single units for association and clustering because of strong linkage in the cohort. On average, roughly 250,000 unique TCR beta nucleotide sequences were sequenced per donor among a few hundred genotyped donors of the cohort, with 15% to 20% of those sequences being non-productive.

The method was the immunoSEQ multiplex PCR assay. For the multiplex PCR, a mixture combining 60 forward primers for TCR Vbeta segments and 13 reverse primers for TCR Jbeta segments was used. The CDR3 region of rearranged TCR beta genes was amplified from genomic DNA with a multiplex PCR assay. On the Illumina HiSeq System, the amplified TCR beta libraries were sequenced as 87-base-pair reads. The study's processing was this. A later analysis counted approximately 74 million unique TCR beta chains across the 650 to 700 repertoires, and 10 million to 12 million of these chains were shared by at least two donors. Raw reads were error-corrected and collapsed into unique sequences with a nearest-neighbor algorithm that merged closely related sequences to remove PCR and sequencing errors. Alignment of CDR3 sequences to IMGT reference sequences was used to assign V, D and J gene segments. For a sequence to be retained, a match of at least six nucleotides to both a V gene segment and a J gene segment was required. A rearrangement was called productive if the CDR3 had no stop codons and remained in frame with V and J, and every other rearrangement was called non-productive. CDR3 was defined according to IMGT convention as the region running from the second conserved V-encoded cysteine to the conserved J-encoded phenylalanine. Sequences without an unambiguous match to a single V gene segment were excluded from the earlier analysis of about 640 of the donors. An earlier analysis of approximately 590 of the donors called V segments functional above 56.7% productive rearrangements and segregating when the between-donor standard deviation exceeded 5%. A statistical classification framework was built to diagnose cytomegalovirus status from the catalog of TCR beta chain sequences. In a later analysis, V and J genes were assigned by comparing TCR nucleotide sequences against IMGT/GENE-DB human TR gene sequences. In a later analysis, CDR3 sequences and most-parsimonious VDJ recombination scenarios were assigned using the TCRdist pipeline. In a later analysis, each TCR beta chain was defined by its CDR3 amino acid sequence together with its V-gene family, and reads lacking a unique V-gene family were excluded. To address suspected cross-contamination and a sequencing artifact, a later analysis removed 550 to 750 highly shared, low-generation-probability nucleotide sequences. In a later analysis, a clonal expansion index for each public chain was calculated from normalized within-repertoire ranks of inferred template counts. In a later analysis, generation probabilities were computed using a VDJ recombination model fitted to out-of-frame rearrangements, and the results were checked against IGoR. Hypergeometric tests were used in a later analysis to score TCR-TCR, TCR-HLA and TCR-CMV co-occurrence, with a repertoire-size bias correction applied to the TCR pairs. A later analysis estimated false discovery rates by permuting HLA or CMV assignments 20 times. In a later analysis, co-occurring TCRs were grouped with DBSCAN, and TCRdist sequence similarity was added when clustering was performed within HLA-allele-positive subsets. Repertoires with fewer than 30,000 or more than 120,000 public chains, plus five repertoires with anomalous nucleotide sharing, were excluded from co-occurrence clustering. The immuneACCESS repertoire file appears here via TCRdb, limited to in-frame rearrangements. These files lack a portion of the clones; in checked studies, under half of the deficit traces to unresolved V genes, and the cause of the others is not known. V, J and clone size derive from that table, while D and trimming were established from the DNA sequence. The sample data list over 100,000 clones, and 85% to 90% of these were observed just once. In total, the top ten clones hold more than 4.5% of the sample.

General findings and caveats noted by the study authors: A later analysis found that most CMV-associated TCR beta chains appeared HLA-restricted, with HLA associations seemingly driven largely by CMV exposure. Because counts were too low, seventeen rarely observed V segments, including chromosome 9 orphons, were excluded from the earlier analysis of 587 of the donors. Only TCR beta chains were sequenced in this cohort, and the absence of alpha or paired-chain data limited detectable features. A group of highly shared sequence variants was considered likely to be a technical artifact of the sequencing pipeline. Cytomegalovirus status was reported to be diagnosed by the classifier with high specificity and sensitivity in both the original and validation cohorts. HLA typing was unavailable for some donors at each locus, so association tests used only the typed subset. A further reported finding was that TCR beta sequences accurately predicted the HLA-A and HLA-B alleles for most subjects in the first cohort. When HLA alleles, especially DR and DQ, strongly co-occurred, TCR associations were difficult to assign to individual alleles. In the study, around 160 TCR beta chains were listed as associated with cytomegalovirus. Because the 87-base-pair reads could not distinguish some IMGT-functional V segments, including TRBV6-2 and TRBV6-3, those segments were excluded. The only immune exposure information available for the cohort was CMV serostatus. At a false discovery rate of 0.05, a later analysis linked 16,000 or so TCR beta sequences to specific HLA alleles. Presence/absence analyses assumed roughly uniform sequencing depth across donors, an assumption that may not hold. According to a later genetic analysis, donors in an Asian-associated ancestry cluster had fewer N-insertions in productive TCRs than the approximately 670-donor mean. Correlated functional status among segregating V segments might reflect linkage disequilibrium, but an unknown experimental factor could not be ruled out. According to the authors, the approach could potentially be generalized to other disease states and immunological phenotypes. A later analysis found that TCR association rates varied across HLA loci, with DRB1 alleles showing the most associated TCRs and HLA-C alleles the fewest. In a later analysis, HLA-associated TCR beta chains showed more clonal expansion and lower generation probabilities than non-associated chains that were equally common. Most TCR sequences were observed very rarely across donors, whereas some public TCRs were present in many individuals. Three of the identified cytomegalovirus-associated TCR beta chains were confirmed in vitro to be specific for cytomegalovirus antigens. In a later genetic analysis, a missense DCLRE1C variant was associated with V-gene and J-gene trimming of TCR beta chains, and the association was replicated in an independent cohort. In an earlier analysis of roughly 500 of the donors, most TCR beta V segments appeared in productive rearrangements about 87% or about 30% of the time, broadly matching IMGT annotations. In a later analysis, several top co-occurrence clusters were reported to appear linked to parvovirus B19, influenza, CMV and Epstein-Barr virus.

Relative to germline, V is 1 base shorter and J is 4 bases shorter, with 8 bases between their ends. The germline V gene provides CDR1 SGHDT and CDR2 YYEEEE. The CDR3 contains 13 residues, cysteine and phenylalanine counted. This entry keeps only the CDR3 DNA: 39 bases, framed from base 1. The cohort comprised some 700 healthy bone marrow donors. At the time of sampling, every cohort member was nominally healthy, though immune exposures that went unrecorded were likely present. The donor was CMV seronegative and belonged to the group of roughly 330 seronegative cohort members. Each donor provided a peripheral blood sample, and peripheral blood mononuclear cells were used for TCR beta sequencing. Genomic DNA was extracted from the blood cell samples with the Qiagen DNeasy Blood Extraction Kit.

The chain is encoded by TRBV5-6 joined to TRBJ1-2, with no D gene named confidently. Sequenced input: PBMCs. The TCR comes from a woman aged 25-40 years in good health and CMV-seronegative. The DNA sequence follows: TGTGCCAGCAGCTTGAGCAGGCCCTATGGCTACACCTTC. Translation gives CASSLSRPYGYTF.